This T cell receptor beta chain was captured in a study of vaccination effects on CD4 cells after COVID-19. Remarks on this clone: Antigen specificity is unknown.

Produced via immunoSEQ multiplex PCR; TCRdb's table is partial and in-frame only. The sample has tens of thousands of clones; under 70% are singletons. General study findings and limits: Within healthy vaccinees, only 1 of 255 vaccine-induced clones displayed cross-reactivity with common cold coronaviruses.

Before sequencing, viral peptide pools were used by the ViraFEST assay to expand antigen-specific CD4+ T cells. Cells that had been cultured for approximately ten days were the source of isolated CD4+ T cells. Nucleocapsid antibodies were negative in the vaccine recipients, who had never had SARS-CoV-2 infection. Half-medium replacement with IL-2 medium occurred on days 3 and 7. The material was CD4+ T cells from PBMCs cultured with SARS-CoV-2 spike peptides, obtained before COVID-19 vaccination. The sequence was obtained from a human donor who received a COVID-19 vaccine.

The CDR3 region is CASSFIGATNEKLFF. The DNA for the CDR3 is TGTGCCAGCAGCTTTATTGGGGCAACTAATGAAAAACTGTTTTTT. The rearrangement joins TRBV5-6 to TRBJ1-4; no clear D gene. Germline values: CDR1 SGHDT, CDR2 YYEEEE. The CDR3 has 15 residues. Between the trimmed V and J ends, which lost 2 bases and 0 bases, there was a span of 8 bases. The whole variable domain, remainder taken from reference TRBV5-6 and TRBJ1-4, is DAGVTQSPTHLIKTRGQQVTLRCSPKSGHDTVSWYQQALGQGPQFIFQYYEEEERQRGNFPDRFSGHQFPNYSSELNVNALLLGDSALYLCASSFIGATNEKLFFGSGTQLSVL.